The clone carrying this TCR beta chain was seen only once. Its antigen is currently unknown. The table came from immunoSEQ multiplex PCR; TCRdb's copy has only in-frame clones and leaves some out. The sample yields some 20,000 clones, just over 85% seen once. This record belongs to a study of somatic mutations in cytotoxic T cells in rheumatoid arthritis. Broader study findings: A largest CD8+ clone above 20% of CD8+ cells occurred in about an eighth of the 65 patients.

V gave up 0 bases and J gave up 5 bases, with 7 bases separating them. CDR3 length: 13 residues. Germline V gives CDR1 SGHNT, CDR2 YENEEA. Specimen: CD8+ T cells sorted from blood. V usage is TRBV11-3 and J usage is TRBJ2-5; D is unresolved. The origin of this receptor is a woman aged 45-59 years in good health. The CDR3 DNA sequence: TGTGCCAGCAGCTTAGACCCCTCCGAGACCCAGTACTTC. The encoded protein is CASSLDPSETQYF.